This T cell receptor beta chain was identified during a study of T cells in localized non-small cell lung cancer. Overall study results and limits: Because only a single region of the tumor was sequenced, heterogeneity remains possible. Greater T cell density in blood accompanied longer overall survival. Researchers found a median 57 of the top 100 tumor clones in adjacent lung. Uninvolved nearby lung showed the greatest T cell clonality, exceeding that found in tumor.

Germline V gene data show CDR1 as MNHNS and CDR2 as SASEGT. This CDR3 is built from 14 residues. The V gene lost 2 bases and the J gene lost 7 bases, with 11 bases spanning the gap. The table came from immunoSEQ multiplex PCR; TCRdb's copy has only in-frame clones and leaves some out. This sample carries about 20,000 clones, more than 75% of them seen once, and the ten largest clones take 10% to 15%. For this clone: Its specificity is unknown.

The specimen comprised PBMCs, sampled before any cancer treatment. The gene calls are TRBV6-1 and TRBJ1-4, with a tentative D call TRBD1 (6 bases). The sequence was collected from a man between 35 and 75 years old with stage II squamous cell lung carcinoma. In DNA form, the CDR3 reads TGTGCCAGCAGTGAACGACTCAGGGGTGAAAAACTGTTTTTT. Translating gives CASSERLRGEKLFF.